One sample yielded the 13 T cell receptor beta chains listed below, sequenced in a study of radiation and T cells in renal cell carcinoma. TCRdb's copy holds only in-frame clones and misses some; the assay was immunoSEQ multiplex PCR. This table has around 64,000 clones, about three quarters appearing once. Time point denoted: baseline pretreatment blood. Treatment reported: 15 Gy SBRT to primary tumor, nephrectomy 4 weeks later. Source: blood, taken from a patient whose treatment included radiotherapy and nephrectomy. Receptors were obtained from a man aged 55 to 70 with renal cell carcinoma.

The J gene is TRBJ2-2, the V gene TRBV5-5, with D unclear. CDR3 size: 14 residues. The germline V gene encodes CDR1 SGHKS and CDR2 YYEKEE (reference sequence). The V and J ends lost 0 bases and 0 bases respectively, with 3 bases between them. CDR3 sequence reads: CASSLAANTGELFF. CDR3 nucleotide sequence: TGTGCCAGCAGCTTGGCTGCGAACACCGGGGAGCTGTTTTTT.

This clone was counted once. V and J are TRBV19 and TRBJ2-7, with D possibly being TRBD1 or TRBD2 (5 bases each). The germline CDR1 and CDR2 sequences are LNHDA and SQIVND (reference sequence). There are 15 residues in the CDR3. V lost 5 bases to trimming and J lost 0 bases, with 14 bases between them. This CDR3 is CASSLKRGSSYEQYF. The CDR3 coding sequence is TGTGCCAGTAGTCTTAAGAGGGGAAGCTCCTACGAGCAGTACTTC.

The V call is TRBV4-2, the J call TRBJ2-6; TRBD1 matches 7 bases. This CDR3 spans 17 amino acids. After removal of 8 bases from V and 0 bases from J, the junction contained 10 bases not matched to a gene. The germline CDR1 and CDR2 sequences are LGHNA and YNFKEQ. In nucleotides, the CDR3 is TGTGCCAGCTCCTGGACAGGTGTCAGCTCTGGGGCCAACGTCCTGACTTTC. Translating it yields CASSWTGVSSGANVLTF.

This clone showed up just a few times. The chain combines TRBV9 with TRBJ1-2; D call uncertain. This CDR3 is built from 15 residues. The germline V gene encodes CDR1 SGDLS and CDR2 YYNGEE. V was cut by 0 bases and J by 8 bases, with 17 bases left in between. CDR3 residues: CASSVGQADRRGYTF. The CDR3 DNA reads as TGTGCCAGCAGCGTAGGACAAGCCGATAGAAGGGGCTACACCTTC. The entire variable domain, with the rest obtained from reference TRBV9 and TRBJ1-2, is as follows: DSGVTQTPKHLITATGQRVTLRCSPRSGDLSVYWYQQSLDQGLQFLIQYYNGEERAKGNILERFSAQQFPDLHSELNLSSLELGDSALYFCASSVGQADRRGYTFGSGTRLTVV.

The CDR3 sequence: CASSPLGGHRDSTDTQYF. As DNA, the CDR3 is TGTGCCAGCAGCCCTCTGGGCGGTCACCGAGATAGCACAGATACGCAGTATTTT. This chain joins TRBV5-6 and TRBJ2-3; D is ambiguous. Germline V gene lookup returns CDR1 SGHDT and CDR2 YYEEEE. Trimming pared 4 bases from V and 0 bases from J, leaving 21 bases between. The CDR3 has 18 residues.

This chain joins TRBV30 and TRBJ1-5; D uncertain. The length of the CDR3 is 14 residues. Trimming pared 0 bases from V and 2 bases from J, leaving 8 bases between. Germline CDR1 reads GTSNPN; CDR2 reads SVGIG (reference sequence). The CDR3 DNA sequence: TGTGCCTGGAGTGTAATCGGAGGCAATCAGCCCCAGCATTTT. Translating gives CAWSVIGGNQPQHF.

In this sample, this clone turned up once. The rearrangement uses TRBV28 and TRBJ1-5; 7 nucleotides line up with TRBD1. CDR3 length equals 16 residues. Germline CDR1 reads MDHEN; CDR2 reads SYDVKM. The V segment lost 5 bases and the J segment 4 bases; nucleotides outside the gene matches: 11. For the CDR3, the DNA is TGTGCCAGCAGTCCGAAACGTCAGGGGGGGAATCAGCCCCAGCATTTT. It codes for CASSPKRQGGNQPQHF.

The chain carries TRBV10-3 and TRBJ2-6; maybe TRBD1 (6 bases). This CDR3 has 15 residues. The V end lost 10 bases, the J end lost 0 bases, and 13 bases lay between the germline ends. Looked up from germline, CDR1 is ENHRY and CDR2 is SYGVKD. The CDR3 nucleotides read TGTGCCACCAAACAGGGTATCTCTGGGGCCAACGTCCTGACTTTC. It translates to CATKQGISGANVLTF.

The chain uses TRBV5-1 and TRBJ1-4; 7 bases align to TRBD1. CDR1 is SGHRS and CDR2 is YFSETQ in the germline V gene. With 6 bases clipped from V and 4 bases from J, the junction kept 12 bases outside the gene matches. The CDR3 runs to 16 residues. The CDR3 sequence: CASNEGTAGVNEKLFF. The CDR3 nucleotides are TGCGCCAGCAACGAAGGGACAGCAGGGGTTAATGAAAAACTGTTTTTT.

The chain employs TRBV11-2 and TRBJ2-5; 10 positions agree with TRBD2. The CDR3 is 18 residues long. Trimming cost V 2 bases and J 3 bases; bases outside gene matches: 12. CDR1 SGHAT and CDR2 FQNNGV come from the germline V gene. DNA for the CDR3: TGTGCCAGCAGCTTAAGTCGTACTAGCGGGGAGGTAAAAGAGACCCAGTACTTC. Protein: CASSLSRTSGEVKETQYF.

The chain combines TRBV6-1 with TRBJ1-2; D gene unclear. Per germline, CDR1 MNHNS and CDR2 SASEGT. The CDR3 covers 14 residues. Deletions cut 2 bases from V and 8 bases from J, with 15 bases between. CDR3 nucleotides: TGTGCCAGCAGTGAACAGGAGTTCATAGGCGGCTACACCTTC. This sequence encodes CASSEQEFIGGYTF.

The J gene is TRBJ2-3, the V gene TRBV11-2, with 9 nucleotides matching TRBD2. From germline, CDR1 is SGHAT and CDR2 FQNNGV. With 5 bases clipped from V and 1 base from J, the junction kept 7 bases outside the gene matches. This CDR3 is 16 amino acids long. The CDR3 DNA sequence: TGTGCCAGCAGCCGCCGACTAGCGGTCGGCACAGATACGCAGTATTTT. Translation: CASSRRLAVGTDTQYF.

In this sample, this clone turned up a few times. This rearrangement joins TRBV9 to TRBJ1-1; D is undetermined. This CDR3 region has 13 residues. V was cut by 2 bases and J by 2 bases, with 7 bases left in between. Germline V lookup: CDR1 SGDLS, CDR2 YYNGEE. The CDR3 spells CASSVSSNTEAFF. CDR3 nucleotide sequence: TGTGCCAGCAGCGTTTCTTCCAACACTGAAGCTTTCTTT. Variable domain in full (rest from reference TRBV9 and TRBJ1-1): DSGVTQTPKHLITATGQRVTLRCSPRSGDLSVYWYQQSLDQGLQFLIQYYNGEERAKGNILERFSAQQFPDLHSELNLSSLELGDSALYFCASSVSSNTEAFFGQGTRLTVV.